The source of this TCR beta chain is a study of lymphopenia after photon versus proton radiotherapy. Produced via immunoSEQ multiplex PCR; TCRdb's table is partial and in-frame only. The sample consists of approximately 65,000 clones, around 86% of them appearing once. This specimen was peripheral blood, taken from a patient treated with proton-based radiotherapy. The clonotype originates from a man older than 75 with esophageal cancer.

CDR3 nucleotide sequence: TGTGCCAGCTCACCACCCGGACAGCCAGACCATGGCTACACCTTC. Translated: CASSPPGQPDHGYTF. The chain is built from TRBV18 and TRBJ1-2, with D possibly TRBD1 on 6 matching bases. The CDR3 runs 15 residues. V lost 0 bases and J lost 6, with 14 bases in between. CDR1 KGHSH and CDR2 LQKENI come from the germline V gene.